These T cell receptor beta chains were read from a single sample in a study of blood T cell repertoires in COVID-19. Using immunoSEQ multiplex PCR, the repertoire was profiled, and TCRdb retains in-frame clones only, with some absent. The top ten clones hold less than 4% of a sample with more than 300,000 clones, 90% of them seen once. Sequencing was done on a sample of PBMCs or T cells enriched from blood (not recorded which). These receptors were obtained from a woman in her twenties or thirties who had been exposed to COVID-19. CDR3s include the opening cysteine and the closing phenylalanine or tryptophan. The D gene is left open where the match is weak. Not all rows give a size; the values are once, few, many and, for expanded clones, a class.

j_call clone_size v_call d_call cdr3_nt cdr3_aa
TRBJ2-2 - TRBV7-6 TRBD1 TGTGCCAGCAGCTTACCGACGGACAGGGCGTTCGCGAACACCGGGGAGCTGTTTTTT CASSLPTDRAFANTGELFF
TRBJ1-1 - TRBV3-1/TRBV3-2 - TGTGCCAGCAGCCTAAGGGACGGGGGGACTGAAGCTTTCTTT CASSLRDGGTEAFF
TRBJ1-2 - TRBV2 - TGTGCCAGCAACCGACTCCAAAAAGGAGATGGCTACACCTTC CASNRLQKGDGYTF
TRBJ1-4 - TRBV19 - TGTGCCAGTAGGGCTCTTGTGGGGAGCGTTGCAACTAATGAAAAACTGTTTTTT CASRALVGSVATNEKLFF
TRBJ2-5 - TRBV5-5 - TGTGCCAGCAGCTTGACGACTTACAGGGAGACCCAGTACTTC CASSLTTYRETQYF
TRBJ1-1 - TRBV4-3 - TGCGCCAGCAGCCAAGGGTCCAGGGCGAGCACTGAAGCTTTCTTT CASSQGSRASTEAFF
TRBJ2-7 - TRBV6-5 TRBD2 TGTGCCAGCAAAGGGACTAGCGGGGGCTACGAGCAGTACTTC CASKGTSGGYEQYF
TRBJ1-2 - TRBV5-1 - TGCGCCAGCAGCTCCCTTCCTAGCGACTATGGCTACACCTTC CASSSLPSDYGYTF
TRBJ2-5 - TRBV25-1 - TGTGCCAGCAGTGTAGACAGATTTGAGACCCAGTACTTC CASSVDRFETQYF
TRBJ1-5 - TRBV6-5 - TGTGCCAGCAGCTCCCTCGGAGGGTATCGGCCCCAGCATTTT CASSSLGGYRPQHF
TRBJ1-5 once TRBV24-1 TRBD1 TGTGCCACCTGTATCCACGGGACAGGGGTGGTGAGCAATCAGCCCCAGCATTTT CATCIHGTGVVSNQPQHF
TRBJ1-3 - TRBV19 - TGTGCCAGTAGTATGGGCACCCGCGACACCATATATTTT CASSMGTRDTIYF
TRBJ1-5 - TRBV24-1 - TGTGCCACCAGTGCCTCCGGACAACCGAACTATCAGCCCCAGCATTTT CATSASGQPNYQPQHF
TRBJ1-5 - TRBV27 TRBD1 TGTGCCAGCAGTTTATCTTTAGGGACAGGACGACCTGGGCAGCCCCAGCATTTT CASSLSLGTGRPGQPQHF
TRBJ2-3 - TRBV7-3 TRBD1 TGTGCCAGCAGCTCTTACCGGGACAGGGTCAGCACAGATACGCAGTATTTT CASSSYRDRVSTDTQYF
TRBJ2-1 - TRBV6-2/TRBV6-3 - TGTGCCAGCAGCTCCGGGTCCCTCAGTGAGCAGTTCTTC CASSSGSLSEQFF
TRBJ1-2 - TRBV7-9 - TGTGCCAGCAGCGCGGACAGTGGCTATGGCTACACCTTC CASSADSGYGYTF
TRBJ1-2 - TRBV2 TRBD1 TGTGCCAGCAGTGTACCACAGGGGCGGAACTATGGCTACACCTTC CASSVPQGRNYGYTF
TRBJ2-1 - TRBV27 - TGTGCCAGCAGTTCCCCCGGAGGACAGCGCTACAATGAGCAGTTCTTC CASSSPGGQRYNEQFF
TRBJ2-3 once TRBV9 TRBD2 TGTGCCAGCAGCGGATTACTAGCGGGGGGGCTAGATACGCAGTATTTT CASSGLLAGGLDTQYF
TRBJ1-1 - TRBV12-3/TRBV12-4 - TGTGCCAGCACCTTTCTAGGAGTGGCTTTCTTT CASTFLGVAFF
TRBJ1-6 once TRBV16 TRBD1 TGTGCCAGCAGCCTTCAAGGGACAGGGGGCGGGAATTCACCCCTCCACTTT CASSLQGTGGGNSPLHF
TRBJ1-1 few TRBV10-3 - TGTGCCATCAGTGACCCCGGGACAAGGAACACTGAAGCTTTCTTT CAISDPGTRNTEAFF
TRBJ2-7 - TRBV5-1 - TGCGCCAGCAGCTTCGGACAGTTCTACGAGCAGTACTTC CASSFGQFYEQYF
TRBJ2-3 - TRBV27 TRBD2 TGTGCCAGCAGTCGTTTGGGGGGGGGCACAGATACGCAGTATTTT CASSRLGGGTDTQYF
TRBJ1-2 - TRBV30 TRBD1 TGTGCCTGGAGCAGGGGGCTGTATGGCTACACCTTC CAWSRGLYGYTF
TRBJ1-1 - TRBV5-6 - TGTGCCAGCAGCCCCCCGGGGGGAAAGGGAAGAGGGGCTTTCTTT CASSPPGGKGRGAFF
TRBJ2-1 - TRBV29-1 TRBD2 TGCAGCGTTGCGGGGGGTATTGGGGCTGAGCAGTTCTTC CSVAGGIGAEQFF